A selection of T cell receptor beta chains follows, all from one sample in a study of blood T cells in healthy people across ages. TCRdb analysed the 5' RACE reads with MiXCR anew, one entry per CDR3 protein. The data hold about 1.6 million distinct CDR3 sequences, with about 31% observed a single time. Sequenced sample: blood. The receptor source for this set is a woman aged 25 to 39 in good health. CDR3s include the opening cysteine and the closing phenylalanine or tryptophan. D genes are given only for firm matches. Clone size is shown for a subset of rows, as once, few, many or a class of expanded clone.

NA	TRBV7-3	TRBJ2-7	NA	CASSKGGYYEQYF	TGTGCCAGCAGCAAGGGCGGCTACTACGAGCAGTACTTC
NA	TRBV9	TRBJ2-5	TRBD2	CASSVDSGLEEAQYF	TGTGCCAGCAGCGTAGATTCCGGACTAGAGGAGGCCCAGTACTTC
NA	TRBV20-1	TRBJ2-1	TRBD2	CSAPSGRSSYNEQFF	TGCAGTGCTCCGAGCGGGAGGTCCTCCTACAATGAGCAGTTCTTC
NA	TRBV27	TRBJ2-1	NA	CASSSPDRPSSYNEQFF	TGTGCCAGCAGTTCTCCGGACAGACCTAGCTCCTACAATGAGCAGTTCTTC
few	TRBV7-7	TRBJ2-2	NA	CASSRMAAGTGELFF	TGTGCCAGCAGCCGCATGGCAGCGGGCACCGGGGAGCTGTTTTTT
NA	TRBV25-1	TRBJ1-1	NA	CASSEGGTENTEAFF	TGTGCCAGCAGTGAGGGGGGCACGGAGAACACTGAAGCTTTCTTT
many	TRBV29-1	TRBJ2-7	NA	CSVSQGMRSYEQYF	TGCAGCGTCTCTCAGGGAATGAGGAGCTACGAGCAGTACTTC
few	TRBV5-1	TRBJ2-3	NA	CASSFGDRTTSTDTQYF	TGCGCCAGCAGCTTTGGGGACCGAACCACTAGCACAGATACGCAGTATTTT
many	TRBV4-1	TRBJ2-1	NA	CASSPSGGGSDTYNEQFF	TGCGCCAGCAGCCCTTCAGGGGGGGGGAGCGATACCTACAATGAGCAGTTCTTC
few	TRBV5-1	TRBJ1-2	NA	CASSLEGISALYGYTF	TGCGCCAGCAGCTTGGAAGGGATCTCCGCCCTCTATGGCTACACCTTC
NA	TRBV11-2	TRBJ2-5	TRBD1	CASSTRQGRVETQYF	TGTGCCAGCAGCACCAGACAGGGGCGGGTGGAGACCCAGTACTTC
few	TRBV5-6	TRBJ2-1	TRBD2	CASSLAGLAGVHGEQFF	TGTGCCAGCAGCTTGGCCGGCCTAGCGGGAGTCCATGGTGAGCAGTTCTTC
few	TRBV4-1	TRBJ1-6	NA	CASSQVLLINSPLHF	TGCGCCAGCAGCCAAGTACTGCTAATAAATTCACCCCTCCACTTT
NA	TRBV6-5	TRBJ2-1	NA	CASSVSHRSYNEQFF	TGTGCCAGCAGCGTCTCACATAGGTCCTACAATGAGCAGTTCTTC
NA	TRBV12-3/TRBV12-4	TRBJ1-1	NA	CASSRVNNTEAFF	TGTGCCAGCAGCCGGGTTAACAACACTGAAGCTTTCTTT
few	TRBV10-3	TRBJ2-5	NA	CAISESTGGMETQYF	TGTGCCATCAGTGAGTCGACAGGCGGGATGGAGACCCAGTACTTC
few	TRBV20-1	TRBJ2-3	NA	CSATSLVADTQYF	TGCAGTGCGACGTCCTTGGTCGCAGATACGCAGTATTTT
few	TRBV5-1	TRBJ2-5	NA	CASSLIRGFKETQYF	TGCGCCAGCAGCTTAATCAGGGGTTTTAAGGAGACCCAGTACTTC
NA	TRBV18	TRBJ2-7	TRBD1	CASSPPGTGDSSYEQYF	TGTGCCAGCTCACCACCCGGGACAGGGGATAGCTCCTACGAGCAGTACTTC
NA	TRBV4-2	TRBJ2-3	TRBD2	CASSPERGQGTDTQYF	TGTGCCAGCAGCCCAGAGCGGGGTCAGGGCACAGATACGCAGTATTTT
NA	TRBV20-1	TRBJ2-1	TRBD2	CSALTTSGLDNEQFF	TGCAGTGCTTTAACTACTAGCGGGCTGGACAATGAGCAGTTCTTC
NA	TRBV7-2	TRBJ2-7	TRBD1	CASSTSRQGRSYEQYF	TGTGCCAGCAGCACATCCCGACAGGGTCGCTCCTACGAGCAGTACTTC
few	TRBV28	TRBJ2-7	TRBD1	CASRIDRGYEQYF	TGTGCCAGCAGAATAGACAGGGGTTACGAGCAGTACTTC
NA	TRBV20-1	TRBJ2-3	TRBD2	CSAGGAGGLTDTQYF	TGCAGTGCCGGAGGGGCGGGGGGCTTGACAGATACGCAGTATTTT
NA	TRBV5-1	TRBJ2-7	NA	CASSWEVAYEQYF	TGCGCCAGCAGCTGGGAAGTGGCCTACGAGCAGTACTTC
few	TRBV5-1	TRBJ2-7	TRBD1	CASSSGTVPSYEQYF	TGCGCCAGCAGCTCAGGGACAGTCCCGTCCTACGAGCAGTACTTC